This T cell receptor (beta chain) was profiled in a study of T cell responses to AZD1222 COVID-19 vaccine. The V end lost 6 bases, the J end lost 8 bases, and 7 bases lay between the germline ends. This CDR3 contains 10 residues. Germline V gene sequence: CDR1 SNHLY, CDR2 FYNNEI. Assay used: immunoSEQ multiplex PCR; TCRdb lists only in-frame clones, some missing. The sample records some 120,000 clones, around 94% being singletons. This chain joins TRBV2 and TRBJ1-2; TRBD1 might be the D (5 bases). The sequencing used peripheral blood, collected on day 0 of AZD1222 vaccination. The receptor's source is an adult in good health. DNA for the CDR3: TGTGCCAGCAGGGGGGAGGGCTACACCTTC. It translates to CASRGEGYTF.